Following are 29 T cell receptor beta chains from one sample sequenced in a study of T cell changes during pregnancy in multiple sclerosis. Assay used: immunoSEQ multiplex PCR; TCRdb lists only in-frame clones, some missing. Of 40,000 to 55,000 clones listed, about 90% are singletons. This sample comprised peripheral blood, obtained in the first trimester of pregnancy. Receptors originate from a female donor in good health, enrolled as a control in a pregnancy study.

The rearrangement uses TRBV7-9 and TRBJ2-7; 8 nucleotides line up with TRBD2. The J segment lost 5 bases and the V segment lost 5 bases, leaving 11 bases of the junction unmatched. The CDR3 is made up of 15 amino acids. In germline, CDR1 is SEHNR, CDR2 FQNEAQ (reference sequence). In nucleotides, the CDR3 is TGTGCCAGCAGCCAGACCGGGACTAGTACCAACGAGCAGTACTTC. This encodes CASSQTGTSTNEQYF.

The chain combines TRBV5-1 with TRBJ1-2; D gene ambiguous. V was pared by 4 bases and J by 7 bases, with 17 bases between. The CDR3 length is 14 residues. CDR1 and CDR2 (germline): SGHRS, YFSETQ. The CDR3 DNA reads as TGCGCCAGCAGCCCCGCTCCTCCCGCCAGTGGCTACACCTTC. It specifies CASSPAPPASGYTF.

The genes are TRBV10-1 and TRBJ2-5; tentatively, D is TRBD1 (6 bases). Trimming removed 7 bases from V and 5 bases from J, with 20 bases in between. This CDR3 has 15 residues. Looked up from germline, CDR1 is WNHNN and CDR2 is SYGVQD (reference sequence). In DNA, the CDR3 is TGCGCCAGCATCGAACCAGGGCAGGGGTGGGAGACCCAGTACTTC. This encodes CASIEPGQGWETQYF.

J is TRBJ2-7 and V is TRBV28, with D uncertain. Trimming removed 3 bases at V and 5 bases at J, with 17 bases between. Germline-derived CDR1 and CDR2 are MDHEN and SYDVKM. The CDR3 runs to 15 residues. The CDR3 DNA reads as TGTGCCAGCAGTTTGGGTTCCGACCTCACAGACGAGCAGTACTTC. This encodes CASSLGSDLTDEQYF.

CDR3 coding DNA: TGTGCCAGCAGTTCACTAACAGGCCTCTATGGCTACACCTTC. Translated, it gives CASSSLTGLYGYTF. The chain is built from TRBV6-6 and TRBJ1-2, with D maybe TRBD1 (5 bases). The CDR3 is 14 amino acids. Germline loops: CDR1 MNHNY, CDR2 SVGAGI (reference sequence). V lost 4 bases, J lost 4 bases, and 13 bases lay in between.

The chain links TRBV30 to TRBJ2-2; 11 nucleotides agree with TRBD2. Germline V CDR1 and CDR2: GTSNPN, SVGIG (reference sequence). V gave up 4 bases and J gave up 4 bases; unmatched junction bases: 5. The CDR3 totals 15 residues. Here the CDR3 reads CAWKLAGASTGELFF. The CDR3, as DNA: TGTGCCTGGAAACTAGCGGGAGCTAGCACCGGGGAGCTGTTTTTT.

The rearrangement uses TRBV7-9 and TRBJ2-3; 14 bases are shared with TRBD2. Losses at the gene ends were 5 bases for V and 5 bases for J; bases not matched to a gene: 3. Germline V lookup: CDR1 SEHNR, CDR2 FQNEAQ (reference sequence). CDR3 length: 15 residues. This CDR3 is CASSEGLAGGDTQYF. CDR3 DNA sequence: TGTGCCAGCAGCGAAGGACTAGCGGGGGGAGATACGCAGTATTTT.

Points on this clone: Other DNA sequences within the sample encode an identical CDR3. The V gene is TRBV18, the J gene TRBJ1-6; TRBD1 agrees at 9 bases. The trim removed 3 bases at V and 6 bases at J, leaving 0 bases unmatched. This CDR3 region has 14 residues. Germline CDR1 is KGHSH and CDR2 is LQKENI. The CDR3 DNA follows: TGTGCCAGCTCACCGGACAGGGGTAATTCACCCCTCCACTTT. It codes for CASSPDRGNSPLHF.

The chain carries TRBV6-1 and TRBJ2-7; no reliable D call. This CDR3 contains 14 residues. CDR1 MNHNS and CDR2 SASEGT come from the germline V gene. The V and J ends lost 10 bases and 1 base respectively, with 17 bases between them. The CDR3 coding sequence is TGTGCCACCTTCGAGAGGCTAGAATCCTACGAGCAGTACTTC. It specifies CATFERLESYEQYF.

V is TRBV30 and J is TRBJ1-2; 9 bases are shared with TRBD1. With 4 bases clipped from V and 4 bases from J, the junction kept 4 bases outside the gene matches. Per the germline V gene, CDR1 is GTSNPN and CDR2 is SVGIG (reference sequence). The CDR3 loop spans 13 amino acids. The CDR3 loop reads CAWMRDRAYGYTF. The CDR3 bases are TGTGCCTGGATGCGGGACAGGGCCTATGGCTACACCTTC.

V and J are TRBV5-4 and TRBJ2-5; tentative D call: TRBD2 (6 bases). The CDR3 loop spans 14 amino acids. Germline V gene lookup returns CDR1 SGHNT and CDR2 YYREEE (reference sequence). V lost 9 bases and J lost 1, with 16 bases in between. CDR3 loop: CATRLGGGQETQYF. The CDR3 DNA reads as TGTGCCACCCGCTTGGGAGGAGGCCAAGAGACCCAGTACTTC. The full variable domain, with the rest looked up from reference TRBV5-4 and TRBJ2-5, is ETGVTQSPTHLIKTRGQQVTLRCSSQSGHNTVSWYQQALGQGPQFIFQYYREEENGRGNFPPRFSGLQFPNYSSELNVNALELDDSALYLCATRLGGGQETQYFGPGTRLLVL.

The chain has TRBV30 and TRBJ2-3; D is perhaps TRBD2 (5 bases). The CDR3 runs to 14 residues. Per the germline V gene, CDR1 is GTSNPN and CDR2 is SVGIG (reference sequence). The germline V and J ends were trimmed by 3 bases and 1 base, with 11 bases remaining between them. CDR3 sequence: CAWRAAGGTDTQYF. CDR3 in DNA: TGTGCCTGGAGAGCTGCCGGGGGCACAGATACGCAGTATTTT. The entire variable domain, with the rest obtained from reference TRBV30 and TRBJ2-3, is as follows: SQTIHQWPATLVQPVGSPLSLECTVEGTSNPNLYWYRQAAGRGLQLLFYSVGIGQISSEVPQNLSASRPQDRQFILSSKKLLLSDSGFYLCAWRAAGGTDTQYFGPGTRLTVL.

The CDR3 sequence is CAWTTGTGSEKLFF. The CDR3 bases are TGTGCCTGGACCACCGGGACAGGGTCTGAAAAACTGTTTTTT. The chain employs TRBV30 and TRBJ1-4; 9 bases line up with TRBD1. Germline-derived CDR1 and CDR2 are GTSNPN and SVGIG (reference sequence). V lost 4 bases, J lost 7 bases, and 7 bases stayed unmatched. The CDR3 is 14 amino acids.

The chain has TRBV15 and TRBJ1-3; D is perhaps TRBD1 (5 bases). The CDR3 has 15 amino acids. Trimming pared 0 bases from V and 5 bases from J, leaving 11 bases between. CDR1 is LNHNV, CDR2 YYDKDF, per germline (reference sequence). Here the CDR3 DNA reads TGTGCCACCAGCAGAGATCCAGGGTCGAGAAACACCATATATTTT. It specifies CATSRDPGSRNTIYF.

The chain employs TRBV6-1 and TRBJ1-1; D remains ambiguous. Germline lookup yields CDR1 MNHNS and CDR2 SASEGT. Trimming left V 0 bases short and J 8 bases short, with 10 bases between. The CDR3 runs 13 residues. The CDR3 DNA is TGTGCCAGCAGTGAAGCCCCAGTGAGGGAAGCTTTCTTT. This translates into CASSEAPVREAFF.

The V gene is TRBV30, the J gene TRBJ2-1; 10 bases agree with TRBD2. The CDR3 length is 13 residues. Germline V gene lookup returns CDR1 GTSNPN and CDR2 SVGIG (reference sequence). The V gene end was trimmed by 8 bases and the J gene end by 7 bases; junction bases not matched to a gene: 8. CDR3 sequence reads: CALSGRAFNEQFF. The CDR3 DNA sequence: TGTGCCCTCAGCGGGAGGGCCTTTAATGAGCAGTTCTTC.

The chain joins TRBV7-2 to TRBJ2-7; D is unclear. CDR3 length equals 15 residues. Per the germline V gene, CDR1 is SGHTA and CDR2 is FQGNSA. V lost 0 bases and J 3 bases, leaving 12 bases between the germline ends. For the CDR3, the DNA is TGTGCCAGCAGCTTAGCTCAGTTGACTGTCTACGAGCAGTACTTC. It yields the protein CASSLAQLTVYEQYF.

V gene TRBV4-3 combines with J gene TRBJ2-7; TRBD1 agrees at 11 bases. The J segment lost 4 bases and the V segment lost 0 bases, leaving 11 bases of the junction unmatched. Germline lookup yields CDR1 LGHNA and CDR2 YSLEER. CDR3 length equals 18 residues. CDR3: CASSQEASRGDRGYEQYF. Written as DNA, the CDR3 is TGCGCCAGCAGCCAAGAAGCCTCGCGGGGGGACAGGGGGTACGAGCAGTACTTC.

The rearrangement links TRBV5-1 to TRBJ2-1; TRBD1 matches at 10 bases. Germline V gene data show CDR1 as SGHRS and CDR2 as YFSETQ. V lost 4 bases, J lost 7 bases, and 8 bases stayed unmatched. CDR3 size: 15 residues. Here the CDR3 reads CASSRWDRGGNEQFF. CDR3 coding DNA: TGCGCCAGCAGCCGGTGGGACAGGGGAGGGAATGAGCAGTTCTTC. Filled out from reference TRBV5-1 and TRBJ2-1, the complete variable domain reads KAGVTQTPRYLIKTRGQQVTLSCSPISGHRSVSWYQQTPGQGLQFLFEYFSETQRNKGNFPGRFSGRQFSNSRSEMNVSTLELGDSALYLCASSRWDRGGNEQFFGPGTRLTVL.

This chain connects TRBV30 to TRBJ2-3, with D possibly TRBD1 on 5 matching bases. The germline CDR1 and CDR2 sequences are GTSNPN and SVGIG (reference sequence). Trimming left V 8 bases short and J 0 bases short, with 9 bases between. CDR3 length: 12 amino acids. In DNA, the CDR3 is TGTGCCGCGACAGCTAGCACAGATACGCAGTATTTT. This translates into CAATASTDTQYF.

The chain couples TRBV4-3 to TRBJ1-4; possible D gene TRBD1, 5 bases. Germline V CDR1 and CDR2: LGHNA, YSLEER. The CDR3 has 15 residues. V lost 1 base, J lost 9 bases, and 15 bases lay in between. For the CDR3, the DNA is TGCGCCAGCAGCCAAGCAACAGGCGACCTGAAAAAACTGTTTTTT. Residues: CASSQATGDLKKLFF.

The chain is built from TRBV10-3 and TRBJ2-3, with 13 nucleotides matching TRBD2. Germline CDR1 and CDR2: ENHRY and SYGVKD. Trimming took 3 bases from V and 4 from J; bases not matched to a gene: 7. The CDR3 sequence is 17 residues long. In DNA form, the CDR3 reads TGTGCCATCAGTGACGACAGGACTAGCGGGGGTGCAGATACGCAGTATTTT. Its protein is CAISDDRTSGGADTQYF.

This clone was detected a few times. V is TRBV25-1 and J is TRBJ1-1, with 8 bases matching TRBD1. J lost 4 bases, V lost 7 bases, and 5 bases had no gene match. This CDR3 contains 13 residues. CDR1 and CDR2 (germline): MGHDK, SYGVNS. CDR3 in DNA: TGTGCCAGCAAGACCACAGGGGGCACTGAAGCTTTCTTT. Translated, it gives CASKTTGGTEAFF. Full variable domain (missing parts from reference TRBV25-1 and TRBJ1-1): EADIYQTPRYLVIGTGKKITLECSQTMGHDKMYWYQQDPGMELHLIHYSYGVNSTEKGDLSSESTVSRIRTEHFPLTLESARPSHTSQYLCASKTTGGTEAFFGQGTRLTVV.

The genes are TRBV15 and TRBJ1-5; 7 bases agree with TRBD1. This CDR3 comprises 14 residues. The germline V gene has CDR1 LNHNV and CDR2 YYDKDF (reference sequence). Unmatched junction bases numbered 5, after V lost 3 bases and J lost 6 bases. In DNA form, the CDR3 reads TGTGCCACCAGCAGTGGGACAGTAGGTCAGCCCCAGCATTTT. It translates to CATSSGTVGQPQHF.

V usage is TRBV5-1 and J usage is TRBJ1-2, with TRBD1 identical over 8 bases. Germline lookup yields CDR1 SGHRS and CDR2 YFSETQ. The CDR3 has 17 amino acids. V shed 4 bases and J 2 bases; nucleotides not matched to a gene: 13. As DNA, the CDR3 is TGCGCCAGCAGCGTTGATCCCGGACAGGGACCAAACTATGGCTACACCTTC. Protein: CASSVDPGQGPNYGYTF.

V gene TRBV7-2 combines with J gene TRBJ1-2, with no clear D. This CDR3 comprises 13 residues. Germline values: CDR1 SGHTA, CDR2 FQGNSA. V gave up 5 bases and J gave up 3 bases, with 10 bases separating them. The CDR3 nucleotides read TGTGCCAGCAGCCTCACGGTGGACTATGGCTACACCTTC. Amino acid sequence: CASSLTVDYGYTF.

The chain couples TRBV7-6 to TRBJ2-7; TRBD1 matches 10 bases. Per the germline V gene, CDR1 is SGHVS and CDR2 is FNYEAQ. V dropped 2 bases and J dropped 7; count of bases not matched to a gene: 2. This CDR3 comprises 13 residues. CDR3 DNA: TGTGCCAGCAGCTTATCGGGACAGGGGGAGCAGTACTTC. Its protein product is CASSLSGQGEQYF.

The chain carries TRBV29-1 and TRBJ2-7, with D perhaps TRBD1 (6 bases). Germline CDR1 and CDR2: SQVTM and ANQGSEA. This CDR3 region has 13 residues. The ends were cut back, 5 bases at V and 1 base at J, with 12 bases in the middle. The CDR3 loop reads CSVNTGKSYEQYF. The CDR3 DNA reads TGCAGCGTTAACACAGGGAAGTCCTACGAGCAGTACTTC.

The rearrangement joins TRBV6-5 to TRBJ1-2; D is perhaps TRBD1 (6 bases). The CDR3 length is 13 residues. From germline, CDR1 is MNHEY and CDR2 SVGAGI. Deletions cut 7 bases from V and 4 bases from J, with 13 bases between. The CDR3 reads CASKRTASYGYTF. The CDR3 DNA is TGTGCCAGCAAGAGGACAGCCTCCTATGGCTACACCTTC.